The source of this TCR beta chain is a study of blood T cells in healthy people across ages. Ten milliliters of peripheral blood were drawn from each donor into EDTA-treated tubes. The germline V gene encodes CDR1 SNHLY and CDR2 FYNNEI. This CDR3 region has 14 residues. V lost 7 bases and J 4 bases, leaving 14 bases between the germline ends. Together with a sample-barcoded 5' primer, a J-beta primer mix was included in a second PCR lasting roughly 7 to 11 cycles. Samples each returned at least 2.5 million CDR3-containing paired-end reads. TCRdb passed the 5' RACE reads through MiXCR, listing each CDR3 protein once. The sample yields about 760,000 distinct CDR3 sequences, just under 25% seen once. These data also featured in a second study, about T cells of mothers and their children. Turning to that study: Evidence of persistent microchimeric T cell clones was absent.

V and J are TRBV2 and TRBJ1-3; D unclear. Sequencing was done on a sample of blood. This clonotype originated in a boy aged 5-17 years in good health. CDR3 sequence: CASTLKGTGNTIYF. The CDR3 DNA follows: TGTGCCAGCACCCTAAAGGGAACGGGAAACACCATATATTTT.